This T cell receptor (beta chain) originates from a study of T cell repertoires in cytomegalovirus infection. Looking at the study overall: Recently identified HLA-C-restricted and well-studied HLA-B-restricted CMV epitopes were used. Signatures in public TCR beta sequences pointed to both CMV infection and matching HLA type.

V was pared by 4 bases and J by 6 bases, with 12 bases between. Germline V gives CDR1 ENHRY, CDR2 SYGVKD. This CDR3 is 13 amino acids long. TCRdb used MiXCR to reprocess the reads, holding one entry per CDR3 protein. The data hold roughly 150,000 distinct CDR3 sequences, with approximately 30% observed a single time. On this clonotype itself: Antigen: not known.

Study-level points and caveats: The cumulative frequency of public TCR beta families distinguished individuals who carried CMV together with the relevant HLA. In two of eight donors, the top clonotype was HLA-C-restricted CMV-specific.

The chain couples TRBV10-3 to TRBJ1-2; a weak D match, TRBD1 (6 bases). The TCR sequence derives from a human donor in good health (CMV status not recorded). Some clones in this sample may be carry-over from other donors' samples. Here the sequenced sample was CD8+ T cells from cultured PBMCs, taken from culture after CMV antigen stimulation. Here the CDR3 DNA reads TGTGCCATCAGTGGCGAGGGGGTGGATGGCTACACCTTC. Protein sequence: CAISGEGVDGYTF.